Shown below are 9 T cell receptor beta chains from a single sample sequenced in a study of blood T cell repertoires in COVID-19. Libraries were prepared by immunoSEQ multiplex PCR; TCRdb keeps only in-frame clonotypes and omits some of them. Of roughly 150,000 clones listed, approximately 82% are singletons. Sample: peripheral blood. These receptors were taken from a man aged 60 to 69 who had recovered from COVID-19.

This rearrangement joins TRBV9 to TRBJ1-1, with 12 bases that match TRBD1. Looked up from germline, CDR1 is SGDLS and CDR2 is YYNGEE. CDR3 length: 15 residues. V dropped 2 bases and J dropped 4; count of bases not matched to a gene: 3. The DNA of the CDR3 is TGTGCCAGCAGCGTGGGACAGGGGGCGGCCACTGAAGCTTTCTTT. It specifies CASSVGQGAATEAFF.

The chain has TRBV6-5 and TRBJ2-3, with D perhaps matching TRBD1 (5 bases). V was cut by 0 bases and J by 4 bases, with 14 bases left in between. This CDR3 contains 16 residues. Germline CDR1 reads MNHEY; CDR2 reads SVGAGI. The CDR3: CASSYSRQGGPDTQYF. The CDR3 DNA follows: TGTGCCAGCAGTTACTCGCGGCAGGGTGGTCCAGATACGCAGTATTTT.

The chain has TRBV28 and TRBJ1-6; the D gene is possibly TRBD1 (6 bases). The length of the CDR3 is 12 residues. The germline V gene encodes CDR1 MDHEN and CDR2 SYDVKM. V lost 6 bases and J lost 8, with 8 bases in between. CDR3 region: CASRSGDSPLHF. The CDR3 DNA is TGTGCCAGCAGGTCAGGGGATTCACCCCTCCACTTT.

The rearrangement uses TRBV29-1 and TRBJ2-7; 9 bases match TRBD2. Trimming at V came to 5 bases and at J to 5 bases, leaving 7 bases not matched to a gene. Germline V lookup: CDR1 SQVTM, CDR2 ANQGSEA. The CDR3 runs 13 residues. This CDR3 reads CSVLAGDVHEQYF. The CDR3 region has the DNA TGCAGCGTTTTAGCGGGAGACGTGCACGAGCAGTACTTC.

This clone was seen a single time. J is TRBJ1-5 and V is TRBV3-1 (or the pseudogene TRBV3-2); D gene uncertain. The ends were cut back, 4 bases at V and 5 bases at J, with 9 bases in the middle. The CDR3 consists of 13 residues. Germline V gene lookup returns CDR1 LGHDT and CDR2 YNNKEL (reference sequence). As DNA, the CDR3 is TGTGCCAGCAGCCGAGGAAGGTATCAGCCCCAGCATTTT. Translated: CASSRGRYQPQHF.

The CDR3: CASSFPTANTEAFF. CDR3 nucleotide sequence: TGTGCCAGCAGTTTTCCGACAGCGAACACTGAAGCTTTCTTT. The rearrangement uses TRBV28 and TRBJ1-1, with D perhaps TRBD1 (5 bases). The CDR3 sequence is 14 residues long. Trimming left V 3 bases short and J 1 base short, with 9 bases between. Germline CDR1 MDHEN, CDR2 SYDVKM.

The rearrangement joins TRBV7-9 to TRBJ2-3, with TRBD2 matching 7 bases. Trimming took 4 bases from V and 2 from J; bases not matched to a gene: 6. Germline V gene sequence: CDR1 SEHNR, CDR2 FQNEAQ (reference sequence). This CDR3 spans 15 amino acids. The CDR3 nucleotides are TGTGCCAGCAGCTGGACTAGAGACCCCACAGATACGCAGTATTTT. Protein: CASSWTRDPTDTQYF.

J is TRBJ1-1 and V is TRBV5-1; 7 nucleotides line up with TRBD1. Trimming at V came to 0 bases and at J to 6 bases, leaving 14 bases not matched to a gene. The CDR3 is 17 amino acids. Germline V gene sequence: CDR1 SGHRS, CDR2 YFSETQ. The CDR3 is CASSLAQGPGQGAEAFF. In DNA, the CDR3 is TGCGCCAGCAGCTTGGCGCAGGGGCCGGGTCAGGGGGCTGAAGCTTTCTTT. Combining the CDR3 with reference TRBV5-1 and TRBJ1-1 gives the whole variable domain KAGVTQTPRYLIKTRGQQVTLSCSPISGHRSVSWYQQTPGQGLQFLFEYFSETQRNKGNFPGRFSGRQFSNSRSEMNVSTLELGDSALYLCASSLAQGPGQGAEAFFGQGTRLTVV.

As concerns this clone: The same CDR3 also results from other DNA sequences found in this sample. The chain combines TRBV11-3 with TRBJ1-3; the D gene is possibly TRBD1 (6 bases). V was cut by 5 bases and J by 3 bases, with 8 bases left in between. In germline, CDR1 is SGHNT, CDR2 YENEEA. CDR3 size: 13 residues. CDR3 bases: TGTGCCAGCAGCCTCAGGGGTGGAAACACCATATATTTT. The encoded protein is CASSLRGGNTIYF.